This TCR beta chain was profiled in a study of shared clonotypes between healthy human individuals. Study details: Aged 18 to 49, the donors were a couple of women and a few men. CD4 naive cells filled three plates per donor, CD4 memory three, CD8 naive two and CD8 memory one.

CD8 cells regarded as naive lacked CD45RO, were positively chosen for CCR7, and omitted terminally differentiated effector memory CD45RA+ cells. Nashville, Tennessee was home to all donors, who were Caucasian adults. Clones were read by immunoSEQ multiplex PCR, and TCRdb kept only the in-frame ones, dropping some. Among about 820,000 clones listed, roughly 92% were seen once. V lost 4 bases and J lost 5; bases outside the gene matches: 6. This CDR3 is 14 amino acids long. Germline assignment: CDR1 MGHRA and CDR2 YSYEKL. For this clone: Its antigen is currently unknown.

Whole-study findings and limits: Collection of samples was limited to blood; tissue repertoires likely differ.

Sequenced input: naive CD8+ T cells sorted from blood. This clonotype was obtained from a man between 25 and 39 years old in good health. The chain couples TRBV4-1 to TRBJ2-7; 9 bases are shared with TRBD1. CDR3 coding DNA: TGCGCCAGCAGCCTACCGGGACAGGGTAACGAGCAGTACTTC. This sequence encodes CASSLPGQGNEQYF.